These 11 T cell receptor beta chains were sequenced from one sample in a study of response to subunit inactivated influenza vaccine. TCRdb re-derived calls from the RT-PCR reads in MiXCR, one entry per CDR3 protein. The top ten clones hold 5.5% to 7% of a sample with 650,000 to 850,000 distinct CDR3 sequences, 11% to 15% of them seen once. The source was PBMCs from blood, collected less than 15 days before vaccination. The receptors stem from a man aged 45-65 years who received an inactivated influenza vaccine.

In its sample, this clonotype was seen a few times. The chain links TRBV27 to TRBJ2-1; D gene ambiguous. The CDR3 spans 15 residues. CDR1 is MNHEY and CDR2 is SMNVEV in the germline V gene (reference sequence). The V gene lost 3 bases and the J gene lost 3 bases, with 12 bases spanning the gap. This CDR3 reads CASSLGSYHYNEQFF. The CDR3 DNA reads as TGTGCCAGCAGTTTGGGTAGCTACCACTACAATGAGCAGTTCTTC.

In this sample, this clonotype turned up a few times. Written as DNA, the CDR3 is TGCGCCAGCAGCTTTCGGGACATCCCCCTTCTACGCCAGCCCCAGCATTTT. Translated, it gives CASSFRDIPLLRQPQHF. This sequence joins TRBV4-1 and TRBJ1-5; tentative D call: TRBD1 (6 bases). The CDR3 sequence is 17 residues long. Germline CDR1 MGHRA, CDR2 YSYEKL. V lost 5 bases and J 7 bases, leaving 24 bases between the germline ends.

The table lists this clonotype with many counts. This chain links TRBV20-1 with TRBJ2-3; TRBD1 might be the D (5 bases). CDR3 length equals 13 residues. Trimming pared 4 bases from V and 3 bases from J, leaving 11 bases between. Germline V CDR1 and CDR2: DFQATT, SNEGSKA (reference sequence). The CDR3 loop reads CSANRPGTDTQYF. CDR3 sequence (DNA): TGCAGTGCTAACCGACCAGGGACAGATACGCAGTATTTT.

The chain couples TRBV7-9 to TRBJ1-1; the D is unclear. V was cut by 4 bases and J by 8 bases, with 11 bases left in between. CDR3 length equals 12 residues. Germline V CDR1 and CDR2: SEHNR, FQNEAQ (reference sequence). Here the CDR3 reads CASSSALVEAFF. The CDR3 nucleotides are TGTGCCAGCAGCTCCGCCCTCGTGGAAGCTTTCTTT. Full variable domain (missing parts from reference TRBV7-9 and TRBJ1-1): DTGVSQNPRHKITKRGQNVTFRCDPISEHNRLYWYRQTLGQGPEFLTYFQNEAQLEKSRLLSDRFSAERPKGSFSTLEIQRTEQGDSAMYLCASSSALVEAFFGQGTRLTVV.

This clonotype was recorded a few times. CDR3 nucleotides: TGTGCCAGCAGTCCCTCGCAGCTTTATGCCGGGGGGGAGCTGTTTTTT. Translation gives CASSPSQLYAGGELFF. This chain links TRBV12-3 or TRBV12-4 with TRBJ2-2, with D uncertain. The length of the CDR3 is 16 residues. With 5 bases removed from V and 8 bases from J, the gap between germline ends came to 21 bases.

This clonotype has a count of ten or more. This chain links TRBV5-1 with TRBJ2-2; D is ambiguous. This CDR3 has 14 amino acids. Germline V gene sequence: CDR1 SGHRS, CDR2 YFSETQ. The V end was cut by 0 bases, the J end by 1 base, with 4 bases between. The CDR3 DNA reads as TGCGCCAGCAGCTTGGCCCTGAACACCGGGGAGCTGTTTTTT. Its translation is CASSLALNTGELFF.

As for this clonotype: A much larger clone differs by one base, so this may be a read error. V and J are TRBV18 and TRBJ1-1; TRBD1 might be the D (5 bases). The CDR3 loop spans 14 amino acids. Germline loops: CDR1 KGHSH, CDR2 LQKENI. The CDR3 DNA is TGTGCCAGCTTACCAGGACACATGAACACTGAAGCTTTCTTT. Its protein is CASLPGHMNTEAFF.

The chain links TRBV3-1 to TRBJ2-1; D is ambiguous. The CDR3 runs 12 residues. Trimming removed 0 bases at V and 9 bases at J, with 6 bases between. The germline V gene encodes CDR1 LGHDT and CDR2 YNNKEL (reference sequence). For the CDR3, the DNA is TGTGCCAGCAGCCAAGAGATTGGTGAGCAGTTCTTC. Protein sequence: CASSQEIGEQFF.

This clonotype was recorded a few times. V and J are TRBV28 and TRBJ2-5, with 16 nucleotides matching TRBD2. Germline assignment: CDR1 MDHEN and CDR2 SYDVKM. The CDR3 is 17 amino acids. V shed 5 bases and J 5 bases; nucleotides not matched to a gene: 8. CDR3 residues: CASSPGTSGRAGETQYF. The CDR3 DNA is TGTGCCAGCAGTCCAGGGACTAGCGGGAGGGCAGGGGAGACCCAGTACTTC.

V gene TRBV6-2 or TRBV6-3 combines with J gene TRBJ1-2; possibly TRBD1 for D (5 bases). The CDR3 has 11 residues. The germline V and J ends were trimmed by 11 bases and 4 bases, with 11 bases remaining between them. Germline V gene data show CDR1 as MNHEY and CDR2 as SVGEGT. In DNA form, the CDR3 reads TGTGCCTCCGGGACGGCCTATGGCTACACCTTC. It translates to CASGTAYGYTF.

J is TRBJ2-7 and V is TRBV4-3; possible D gene TRBD1, 6 bases. Trimming left V 2 bases short and J 2 bases short, with 22 bases between. The CDR3 contains 18 residues. Germline V gene sequence: CDR1 LGHNA, CDR2 YSLEER. The CDR3 here is CASSQTAPTGFTTYEQYF. The CDR3 DNA reads TGCGCCAGCAGCCAAACAGCCCCGACAGGATTTACCACCTACGAGCAGTACTTC.